This is a list of T cell receptor beta chains from one sample in a study of shared clonotypes between healthy human individuals. Produced via immunoSEQ multiplex PCR; TCRdb's table is partial and in-frame only. The sample lists roughly 1,800,000 clones; about 95% were seen once. Material: naive CD8+ T cells sorted from blood. The receptors originated from a young man in good health. The CDR3 runs from the conserved cysteine through the conserved F or W. The D gene is left open where the match is weak. Size is stated for part of the rows, as once, few or many counts, or as a class when the clone is expanded.

V	J	size	D	DNA	CDR3
TRBV30	TRBJ1-4	NA	NA	TGTGCCTGGGGCTTTGACAGCTTTAATGAAAAACTGTTTTTT	CAWGFDSFNEKLFF
TRBV7-9	TRBJ1-5	NA	NA	TGTGCCAGCAGCTTGGGGGGCGTCGATCAGCCCCAGCATTTT	CASSLGGVDQPQHF
TRBV7-8	TRBJ2-2	NA	TRBD2	TGTGCCAGCAGCCAGTGGACTAGCGGTAACACCGGGGAGCTGTTTTTT	CASSQWTSGNTGELFF
TRBV6-4	TRBJ1-5	NA	NA	TGTGCCAGCAGTGAAGTCCCCAATCAGCCCCAGCATTTT	CASSEVPNQPQHF
TRBV6-5	TRBJ2-5	NA	TRBD1	TGTGCCAGCAGTTATTGGCAGGGGGCGCAGGAGACCCAGTACTTC	CASSYWQGAQETQYF
TRBV5-6	TRBJ1-5	once	NA	TGTGCCAGCAGCGGAGCCGGGACTCCGGAGCCCCAGCATTTT	CASSGAGTPEPQHF
TRBV7-8	TRBJ1-1	NA	NA	TGTGCCAGCAGCCCCCGGGGGGTAGGAACTGAAGCTTTCTTT	CASSPRGVGTEAFF
TRBV30	TRBJ2-5	NA	TRBD1	TGTGCCTGGGAGGCAGGGGGGACCCAGTACTTC	CAWEAGGTQYF
TRBV10-3	TRBJ2-2	once	NA	TGTGCCATCAGCGATCCCCAATCCGTCGTCGGGGAGCTGTTTTTT	CAISDPQSVVGELFF
TRBV18	TRBJ1-1	NA	NA	TGTGCCAGCTCACCACCGGGGGGGGACGGCACTGAAGCTTTCTTT	CASSPPGGDGTEAFF
TRBV7-2	TRBJ1-1	NA	NA	TGTGCCAGCAGCTTAGAAGCGAACACTGAAGCTTTCTTT	CASSLEANTEAFF
TRBV2	TRBJ2-6	NA	NA	TGTGCCAGCAGTGAAGCGGGAGTTATCTCCGGGGCCAACGTCCTGACTTTC	CASSEAGVISGANVLTF
TRBV2	TRBJ2-3	NA	NA	TGTGCCAGCATGGAGGGAGCGGGTGCAGATACGCAGTATTTT	CASMEGAGADTQYF
TRBV21-1	TRBJ2-1	NA	NA	TGTGCCAGCAGCAGTACCGGGACTAGCGCCAATGAGCAGTTCTTC	CASSSTGTSANEQFF
TRBV28	TRBJ2-3	NA	TRBD2	TGTGCCAGCAGTTTAGATTCGACTAGCGGGGGGGCAGATACGCAGTATTTT	CASSLDSTSGGADTQYF
TRBV6-4	TRBJ2-7	NA	NA	TGTGCCAGCATGGGAGGACAGGAGGTCTCCGAGCAGTACTTC	CASMGGQEVSEQYF
TRBV4-1	TRBJ1-2	NA	NA	TGCGCCAGCAGCCAAGACGACGGAAACTATGGCTACACCTTC	CASSQDDGNYGYTF
TRBV4-1	TRBJ1-1	NA	NA	TGCGCCAGCAGCCAAGATCTCCGGGCAGGGAGTGAAGCTTTCTTT	CASSQDLRAGSEAFF
TRBV7-6	TRBJ2-1	NA	TRBD1	TGTGCCACCGGACAGGGACGTAGTGAGCAGTTCTTC	CATGQGRSEQFF
TRBV10-1	TRBJ2-7	NA	NA	TGCGCCAGCAGCTATGGGACGAAATACTACGAGCAGTACTTC	CASSYGTKYYEQYF
TRBV19	TRBJ1-1	NA	TRBD1	TGTGCCAGTAGCCCGGGACAGGGGATTACTGAAGCTTTCTTT	CASSPGQGITEAFF
TRBV27	TRBJ1-6	few	NA	TGTGCCAGCAGTCTACGACAGTCTCCGGATTCACCCCTCCACTTT	CASSLRQSPDSPLHF
TRBV27	TRBJ2-7	NA	TRBD1	TGTGCCAGCAGTTGGGGGACAGGGGATGGCTACGAGCAGTACTTC	CASSWGTGDGYEQYF
TRBV28	TRBJ1-3	NA	NA	TGTGCCAGCAGTTTTACAGCCACGAAGACTTCTGGAAACACCATATATTTT	CASSFTATKTSGNTIYF
TRBV7-2	TRBJ2-7	NA	NA	TGTGCCAGCAGCTCCCGGGGTGGCTCCTACGAGCAGTACTTC	CASSSRGGSYEQYF
TRBV6-5	TRBJ2-2	NA	NA	TGTGCCAGCAGCCGGGAATATCTTTACACCGGGGAGCTGTTTTTT	CASSREYLYTGELFF
TRBV7-8	TRBJ2-1	once	TRBD2	TGTGCCAGCAGCTTAGGGCTAGCGGGGGCTAGCTCCTACAATGAGCAGTTCTTC	CASSLGLAGASSYNEQFF
TRBV6-1	TRBJ2-7	NA	NA	TGTGCCAGCAGTGCCCGGGGAGGAGCCTACGAGCAGTACTTC	CASSARGGAYEQYF
TRBV6-5	TRBJ1-3	NA	NA	TGTGCCAGCAGTTACCTTCCCGCCAGGGATGGAAACACCATATATTTT	CASSYLPARDGNTIYF
TRBV9	TRBJ1-1	NA	NA	TGTGCCAGCAGCGTTGATTCCGTCATGAACACTGAAGCTTTCTTT	CASSVDSVMNTEAFF
TRBV15	TRBJ2-1	NA	NA	TGTGCCACCCAAGGGGTGAGCTCCTACAATGAGCAGTTCTTC	CATQGVSSYNEQFF
TRBV7-2	TRBJ1-5	NA	NA	TGTGCCAGCAGCTTAATTGGGGGGCCCCAGCATTTT	CASSLIGGPQHF
TRBV6-6	TRBJ2-3	NA	NA	TGTGCCAGCAGTTCGGGAATTTCTGCCACAGATACGCAGTATTTT	CASSSGISATDTQYF
TRBV9	TRBJ1-2	NA	NA	TGTGCCAGCAACCTCGGGGCGAACTATGGCTACACCTTC	CASNLGANYGYTF
TRBV6-5	TRBJ2-5	NA	NA	TGTGCCAGCACTAACCCCTTGGACGGTGAAGAGACCCAGTACTTC	CASTNPLDGEETQYF
TRBV6-1	TRBJ2-7	NA	NA	TGTGCCAGCAGGGTCCTGGAGGTATCCTACGAGCAGTACTTC	CASRVLEVSYEQYF
TRBV9	TRBJ2-3	NA	NA	TGTGCCAGCAGCGTAAGGAACAGAGAAGATACGCAGTATTTT	CASSVRNREDTQYF
TRBV5-4	TRBJ2-7	NA	NA	TGTGCCAGCAGCTTCGGGACGTCAGGGGACGAGCAGTACTTC	CASSFGTSGDEQYF
TRBV9	TRBJ2-1	once	TRBD2	TGTGCCAGCAGCGCCTCGGGAGGCGGGAGCGTCACCAATGAGCAGTTCTTC	CASSASGGGSVTNEQFF
TRBV7-9	TRBJ1-2	NA	TRBD1	TGTGCCAGCCACTCGACAGGGGACTATGGCTACACCTTC	CASHSTGDYGYTF
TRBV28	TRBJ2-7	NA	NA	TGTGCCAGCACTGTGGGAGGGGGTTCCTACGAGCAGTACTTC	CASTVGGGSYEQYF
TRBV2	TRBJ2-3	NA	NA	TGTGCCAGCAGTTTACTCTCCACAGATACGCAGTATTTT	CASSLLSTDTQYF
TRBV27	TRBJ2-6	NA	NA	TGTGCCAGCAGTTTATCCCAGGGGTCGTGGGCCAACGTCCTGACTTTC	CASSLSQGSWANVLTF
TRBV30	TRBJ2-7	once	TRBD1	TGTGCCTGGAGTGTAACAGGGGGCGAGCAGTACTTC	CAWSVTGGEQYF
TRBV27	TRBJ2-7	NA	TRBD2	TGTGCCAGCAGTTATAGCGGGGGGGGATCCTACGAGCAGTACTTC	CASSYSGGGSYEQYF
TRBV7-9	TRBJ2-7	NA	TRBD1	TGTGCCAGCAGCTCCCTCCCGGGACAGGGGTGGAACGAGCAGTACTTC	CASSSLPGQGWNEQYF
TRBV30	TRBJ2-1	NA	NA	TGTGCCTGGAGTGTTTCAGGGCCCAATGAGCAGTTCTTC	CAWSVSGPNEQFF
TRBV11-2	TRBJ2-4	NA	NA	TGTGCCAGCAGCCATTCCGGGACCACCCGGGCCAAAAACATTCAGTACTTC	CASSHSGTTRAKNIQYF
TRBV6-5	TRBJ1-6	NA	NA	TGTGCCAGCAGTTGGAGGGGTAGCAATTCACCCCTCCACTTT	CASSWRGSNSPLHF
TRBV11-2	TRBJ1-1	NA	NA	TGTGCCAGCAGCCTAGGGGGGGAAGCTTTCTTT	CASSLGGEAFF
TRBV7-9	TRBJ1-5	NA	NA	TGTGCCAGCAGCCCTCTCTTCAGCAATCAGCCCCAGCATTTT	CASSPLFSNQPQHF
TRBV30	TRBJ2-7	NA	NA	TGTGCCTGGAGTCGGTCTTCACTCCCCTACGAGCAGTACTTC	CAWSRSSLPYEQYF
TRBV2	TRBJ2-5	NA	NA	TGTGCCAGCATTTCGAGACAGCCTACAACAGAGACCCAGTACTTC	CASISRQPTTETQYF
TRBV5-4	TRBJ2-3	NA	NA	TGTGCCAGCAGCTTTCTACTTGGCACAGATACGCAGTATTTT	CASSFLLGTDTQYF